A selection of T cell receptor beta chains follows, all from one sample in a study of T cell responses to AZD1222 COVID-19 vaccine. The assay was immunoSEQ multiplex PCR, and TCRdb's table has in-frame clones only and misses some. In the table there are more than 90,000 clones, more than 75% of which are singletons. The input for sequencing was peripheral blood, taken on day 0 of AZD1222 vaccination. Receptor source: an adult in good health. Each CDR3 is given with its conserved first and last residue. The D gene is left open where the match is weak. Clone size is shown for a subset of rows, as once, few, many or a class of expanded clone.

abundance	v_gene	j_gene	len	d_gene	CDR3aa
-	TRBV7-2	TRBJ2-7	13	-	CASRLGVSYEQYF
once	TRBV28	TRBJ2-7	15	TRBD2	CASRSGTSGSYEQYF
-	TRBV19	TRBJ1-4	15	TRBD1	CASSIHRGANEKLFF
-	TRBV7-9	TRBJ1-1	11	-	CASSQGGFAFF
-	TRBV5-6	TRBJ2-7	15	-	CASSFIPTSYYEQYF
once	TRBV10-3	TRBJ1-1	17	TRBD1	CAISELLTGGGNTEAFF
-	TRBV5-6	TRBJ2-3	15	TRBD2	CASSALAGGTDTQYF
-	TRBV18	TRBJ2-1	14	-	CASSPISPPGEQFF
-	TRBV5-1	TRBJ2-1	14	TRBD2	CASGILAGVGEQFF
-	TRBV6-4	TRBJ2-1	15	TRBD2	CASSRTSGTYNEQFF
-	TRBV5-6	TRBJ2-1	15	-	CASSFGGNYYNEQFF
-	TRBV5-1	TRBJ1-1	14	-	CASSLPQGNTEAFF
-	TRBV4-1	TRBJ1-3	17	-	CASSQDSTDRLGNTIYF
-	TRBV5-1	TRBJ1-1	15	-	CASSTPTGLNTEAFF
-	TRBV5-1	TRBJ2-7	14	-	CASSFSEYSYEQYF
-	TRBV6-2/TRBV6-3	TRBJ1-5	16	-	CASSYRRGSADQPQHF
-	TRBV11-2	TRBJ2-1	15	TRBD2	CASSLQAGDYNEQFF
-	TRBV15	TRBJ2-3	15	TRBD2	CATSRDRAGADTQYF
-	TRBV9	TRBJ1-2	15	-	CASSVGYGRNYGYTF
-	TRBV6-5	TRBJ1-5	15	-	CASSPRDGSGQPQHF
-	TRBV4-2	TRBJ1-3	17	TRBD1	CASRQHTGASSGNTIYF
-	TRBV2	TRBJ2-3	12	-	CASRGAGDTQYF
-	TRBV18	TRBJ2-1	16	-	CASSESPGTSPNEQFF
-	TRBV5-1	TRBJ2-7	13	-	CASTPYGAYEQYF
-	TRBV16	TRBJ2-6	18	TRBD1	CASSHGRDRGTGANVLTF
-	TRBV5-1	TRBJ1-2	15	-	CASSPDLVGNYGYTF
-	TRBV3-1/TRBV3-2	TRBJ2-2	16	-	CASTRQNNANTGELFF
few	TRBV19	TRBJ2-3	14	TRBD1	CASKETGVEDTQYF
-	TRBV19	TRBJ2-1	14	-	CASSMGSNYNEQFF